The 21 T cell receptor beta chains reported below all come from one sample, sequenced in a study of blood T cell repertoires in COVID-19. The method was immunoSEQ multiplex PCR; TCRdb's version includes in-frame clones alone and lacks a portion of them. The sample records about 200,000 clones, around nine tenths being singletons. The source material was peripheral blood. These receptors all stem from a man in his 60s who had recovered from COVID-19.

As regards this clone: This sample includes further DNA sequences coding for the same CDR3. The chain recombines TRBV2 with TRBJ1-6; a possible D gene is TRBD1 (6 bases). This CDR3 has 13 residues. The germline gives CDR1 SNHLY, CDR2 FYNNEI. V lost 6 bases, J lost 4 bases, and 7 bases lay in between. The CDR3 sequence is CASRDSYNSPLHF. The CDR3 coding sequence is TGTGCCAGCAGGGACAGTTATAATTCACCCCTCCACTTT.

This clone was detected only a few times. The chain links TRBV3-1 (or the pseudogene TRBV3-2) to TRBJ2-3; D is unclear. This CDR3 has 15 amino acids. The germline V gene encodes CDR1 LGHDT and CDR2 YNNKEL (reference sequence). V was clipped by 3 bases and J by 0 bases, with 10 bases between them. As DNA, the CDR3 is TGTGCCAGCAGCCAGCAGGAAATAAGCACAGATACGCAGTATTTT. Translated, it gives CASSQQEISTDTQYF.

V and J are TRBV30 and TRBJ1-1, with D unresolved. CDR1 is GTSNPN and CDR2 is SVGIG in the germline V gene (reference sequence). This CDR3 region has 12 residues. Trimming left V 0 bases short and J 6 bases short, with 8 bases between. CDR3 DNA: TGTGCCTGGAGTGTAAGCGCGTCTGAAGCTTTCTTT. Amino acids: CAWSVSASEAFF. Full variable domain (remainder filled in from reference TRBV30 and TRBJ1-1): SQTIHQWPATLVQPVGSPLSLECTVEGTSNPNLYWYRQAAGRGLQLLFYSVGIGQISSEVPQNLSASRPQDRQFILSSKKLLLSDSGFYLCAWSVSASEAFFGQGTRLTVV.

This chain links TRBV30 with TRBJ2-1; 9 nucleotides match TRBD2. This CDR3 spans 17 amino acids. J gave up 8 bases and V 0 bases, and 14 bases lay outside the gene matches. Germline CDR1 reads GTSNPN; CDR2 reads SVGIG (reference sequence). Written as DNA, the CDR3 is TGTGCCTGGAGTGTAGGCCGGCTAGCGGGGAGGGGTGATGAGCAGTTCTTC. Translating gives CAWSVGRLAGRGDEQFF.

V gene TRBV5-4 combines with J gene TRBJ2-7; TRBD2 matches 10 bases. Germline V gene data show CDR1 as SGHNT and CDR2 as YYREEE (reference sequence). The CDR3 consists of 14 residues. With V trimmed by 4 bases and J by 0 bases, 1 base remained unmatched. The CDR3, as DNA: TGTGCCAGCAGCACTAGCGGGACCTCCTACGAGCAGTACTTC. Encoded protein: CASSTSGTSYEQYF.

This clone came up once. The rearrangement joins TRBV18 to TRBJ2-7; no reliable D call. V was trimmed by 5 bases and J by 3 bases, leaving 11 bases between them. The CDR3 is made up of 13 amino acids. Germline CDR1 reads KGHSH; CDR2 reads LQKENI. DNA for the CDR3: TGTGCCAGCTCATCGATGGCGGACTACGAGCAGTACTTC. Translation: CASSSMADYEQYF.

This rearrangement joins TRBV28 to TRBJ2-3; TRBD1 agrees at 9 bases. With V trimmed by 5 bases and J by 5 bases, 8 bases remained unmatched. This CDR3 is 15 amino acids long. Per germline, CDR1 MDHEN and CDR2 SYDVKM. The CDR3 region is CASSDTGGRGDTQYF. In nucleotides, the CDR3 is TGTGCCAGCAGTGATACAGGGGGCCGGGGAGATACGCAGTATTTT.

The chain is built from TRBV5-1 and TRBJ1-1, with 8 bases aligning to TRBD1. The germline V gene encodes CDR1 SGHRS and CDR2 YFSETQ. This CDR3 is 15 amino acids long. The V segment lost 3 bases and the J segment 4 bases; nucleotides outside the gene matches: 8. As DNA, the CDR3 is TGCGCCAGCAGCTCGGCCCAGGGGGCAGCCACTGAAGCTTTCTTT. Its translation is CASSSAQGAATEAFF.

The rearrangement uses TRBV6-5 and TRBJ2-1; D may be TRBD2 (6 bases). V dropped 5 bases and J dropped 6 bases, with 14 bases sitting between them. The CDR3 is 14 amino acids. CDR1 MNHEY and CDR2 SVGAGI come from the germline V gene. CDR3 sequence: CASSLFMGGNEQFF. The CDR3 nucleotides read TGTGCCAGCAGTCTCTTTATGGGGGGCAATGAGCAGTTCTTC.

The chain has TRBV7-2 and TRBJ2-3, with 8 bases identical to TRBD2. V was pared by 2 bases and J by 4 bases, with 5 bases of the junction left unmatched. The CDR3 extends over 15 amino acids. Germline V gives CDR1 SGHTA, CDR2 FQGNSA. The CDR3 here is CASSLKAGESDTQYF. The CDR3 DNA is TGTGCCAGCAGCTTAAAAGCGGGGGAGTCAGATACGCAGTATTTT.

This chain links TRBV9 with TRBJ2-7; D unresolved. CDR1 is SGDLS and CDR2 is YYNGEE in the germline V gene. This CDR3 has 14 residues. Trimming removed 0 bases from V and 2 bases from J, with 9 bases in between. The CDR3 reads CASSVDTGPYEQYF. The CDR3 DNA reads TGTGCCAGCAGCGTAGATACTGGGCCCTACGAGCAGTACTTC.

This chain uses TRBV11-1 with TRBJ2-7; 7 positions agree with TRBD1. The CDR3 loop spans 16 amino acids. From germline, CDR1 is SGHAT and CDR2 FQDESV (reference sequence). Trimming took 5 bases from V and 4 from J; bases not matched to a gene: 14. CDR3 amino acids: CASSLNRDSSWYEQYF. DNA of the CDR3: TGTGCCAGCAGCCTCAACCGGGACAGCTCCTGGTACGAGCAGTACTTC.

The chain recombines TRBV12-3 or TRBV12-4 with TRBJ1-5; no clear D gene. V lost 3 bases, J lost 10 bases, and 10 bases lay in between. This CDR3 is built from 12 residues. CDR3 DNA: TGTGCCAGCAGTTTGAGGGCGGGACCCCAGCATTTT. It specifies CASSLRAGPQHF.

The CDR3 nucleotides are TGCGCCAGCAGTGCGGGGGGCCGAAATTCACCCCTCCACTTT. Its protein product is CASSAGGRNSPLHF. This rearrangement joins TRBV10-2 to TRBJ1-6; D possibly corresponds to TRBD1 (6 bases). This CDR3 has 14 residues. The germline CDR1 and CDR2 sequences are WSHSY and SAAADI. Deletions cut 4 bases from V and 7 bases from J, with 11 bases between.

A single count supports this clone. This chain links TRBV18 with TRBJ2-7; D remains unclear. Per germline, CDR1 KGHSH and CDR2 LQKENI. CDR3 length equals 14 residues. Trimming cost V 2 bases and J 3 bases, with 11 bases left between them. Written as DNA, the CDR3 is TGTGCCAGCTCACCAGAGTTACAGCTCTACGAGCAGTACTTC. Its protein is CASSPELQLYEQYF.

The V call is TRBV6-5, the J call TRBJ1-1; a possible D gene is TRBD1 (6 bases). The V gene's germline CDR1 is MNHEY and CDR2 SVGAGI. The CDR3 extends over 15 amino acids. Trimming pared 4 bases from V and 4 bases from J, leaving 16 bases between. CDR3 DNA: TGTGCCAGCAGTTGGAGCGGACAGATCAGCACTGAAGCTTTCTTT. This encodes CASSWSGQISTEAFF.

The chain joins TRBV5-1 to TRBJ1-1; TRBD1 matches at 8 bases. V was clipped by 2 bases and J by 4 bases; unmatched bases: 4. Per germline, CDR1 SGHRS and CDR2 YFSETQ. The CDR3 runs to 14 residues. Written as DNA, the CDR3 is TGCGCCAGCAGCTTTCAAGGGACAGGCACTGAAGCTTTCTTT. It specifies CASSFQGTGTEAFF.

The rearrangement uses TRBV6-5 and TRBJ1-4, with D perhaps TRBD1 (5 bases). Germline loops: CDR1 MNHEY, CDR2 SVGAGI. CDR3 length: 14 amino acids. V lost 6 bases and J lost 6, with 14 bases in between. Here the CDR3 DNA reads TGTGCCAGCAGGCCTCTCCAGGGTCATGAAAAACTGTTTTTT. It encodes CASRPLQGHEKLFF.

V and J are TRBV25-1 and TRBJ1-3, with TRBD1 identical over 8 bases. Germline V CDR1 and CDR2: MGHDK, SYGVNS. CDR3 length equals 13 residues. The J segment lost 8 bases and the V segment lost 6 bases, leaving 6 bases of the junction unmatched. The CDR3: CASSTGGRDTIYF. The CDR3 DNA reads TGTGCCAGCAGCACAGGGGGAAGGGACACCATATATTTT.

The rearrangement joins TRBV6-1 to TRBJ1-1; possibly TRBD1 for D (5 bases). Per germline, CDR1 MNHNS and CDR2 SASEGT. V was trimmed by 1 base and J by 0 bases, leaving 15 bases between them. The CDR3 length is 17 residues. The DNA of the CDR3 is TGTGCCAGCAGTGAAGGGCCCCTGGGGGGATTGAACACTGAAGCTTTCTTT. Encoded protein: CASSEGPLGGLNTEAFF.

The chain is built from TRBV19 and TRBJ2-2, with 9 bases fitting TRBD1. This CDR3 region has 17 residues. Trimming removed 4 bases from V and 3 bases from J; junction bases left unmatched: 9. The germline gives CDR1 LNHDA, CDR2 SQIVND (reference sequence). The CDR3 loop reads CASSRSTRTGDTGELFF. The CDR3, as DNA: TGTGCCAGTAGTAGGTCTACCCGGACAGGGGACACCGGGGAGCTGTTTTTT.